Listed here are 7 T cell receptor beta chains from one sample, sequenced in a study of cytomegalovirus exposure and HLA in healthy donors. Primers included in the PCR were 60 Vbeta and 13 Jbeta primers. TCRdb's copy holds only in-frame clones and misses some; the assay was immunoSEQ multiplex PCR. This table holds over 150,000 clones, approximately 77% found once. The sample was PBMCs. The receptors here all came from a man aged 25-45 years in good health and CMV-seropositive.

This chain links TRBV2 with TRBJ2-2, with 9 bases that match TRBD2. V trimming: 6 bases; J trimming: 1 base; junction bases outside the gene matches: 6. The CDR3 runs to 16 residues. The V gene's germline CDR1 is SNHLY and CDR2 FYNNEI. The chain's CDR3 is CASSPRLAVNTGELFF. In DNA, the CDR3 is TGTGCCAGCAGCCCCAGACTAGCGGTGAACACCGGGGAGCTGTTTTTT.

A remark on this clone: Additional DNA sequences in this sample encode the identical CDR3. V is TRBV29-1 and J is TRBJ2-5; 7 bases align to TRBD1. The CDR3 length is 12 residues. Germline V lookup: CDR1 SQVTM, CDR2 ANQGSEA. The J segment lost 2 bases and the V segment lost 4 bases, leaving 1 base of the junction unmatched. As DNA, the CDR3 is TGCAGCGTTGTACAGGGGCAAGAGACCCAGTACTTC. The encoded protein is CSVVQGQETQYF.

This clone was seen just once. The rearrangement joins TRBV6-1 to TRBJ2-7, with D uncertain. Germline V gives CDR1 MNHNS, CDR2 SASEGT. Trimming removed 6 bases from V and 0 bases from J, with 9 bases in between. CDR3 size: 13 residues. For the CDR3, the DNA is TGTGCCAGCAGAGAAACGAGCTCCTACGAGCAGTACTTC. The encoded protein is CASRETSSYEQYF.

This chain joins TRBV20-1 and TRBJ2-7, with TRBD2 as a possible D gene (6 bases). With 6 bases removed from V and 7 bases from J, the gap between germline ends came to 13 bases. Germline assignment: CDR1 DFQATT and CDR2 SNEGSKA (reference sequence). CDR3 length equals 11 residues. The CDR3 nucleotides read TGCAGTGCCTACCGGGCGGGGGAGCAGTACTTC. Residues: CSAYRAGEQYF.

This sequence joins TRBV7-2 and TRBJ2-3, with 10 bases fitting TRBD1. The CDR3 contains 13 residues. The germline CDR1 and CDR2 sequences are SGHTA and FQGNSA. The V segment lost 5 bases and the J segment 10 bases; nucleotides outside the gene matches: 6. The CDR3 loop reads CASSETGGSAQYF. DNA for the CDR3: TGTGCCAGCAGCGAGACAGGGGGCAGTGCGCAGTATTTT.

The chain has TRBV7-2 and TRBJ1-2; 8 bases are shared with TRBD1. The CDR3 contains 14 residues. Trimming took 4 bases from V and 4 from J; bases not matched to a gene: 5. Germline lookup yields CDR1 SGHTA and CDR2 FQGNSA. CDR3 nucleotides: TGTGCCAGCAGCTCCCGGGACAGGTCCTATGGCTACACCTTC. Residues: CASSSRDRSYGYTF. Complete variable domain (other parts from reference TRBV7-2 and TRBJ1-2): GAGVSQSPSNKVTEKGKDVELRCDPISGHTALYWYRQSLGQGLEFLIYFQGNSAPDKSGLPSDRFSAERTGGSVSTLTIQRTQQEDSAVYLCASSSRDRSYGYTFGSGTRLTVV.

The V call is TRBV10-3, the J call TRBJ2-7; possible D gene TRBD1, 6 bases. Germline V gene sequence: CDR1 ENHRY, CDR2 SYGVKD. The CDR3 extends over 13 amino acids. V shed 6 bases and J shed 2 bases, with 11 bases lying between them. For the CDR3, the DNA is TGTGCCATCAGGGGAACAGGGACCTACGAGCAGTACTTC. This encodes CAIRGTGTYEQYF.